This paragraph reports one T cell receptor (beta chain). CDR3 length: 11 residues. CDR1 is SNHLY and CDR2 is FYNNEI in the germline V gene. V shed 9 bases and J 2 bases; nucleotides not matched to a gene: 0. The source of the sample is a study of blood T cell repertoires in COVID-19. At the level of the study: Collection of acute and convalescent COVID-19 samples took place in the United States, Italy and Spain. Sources were T cells, B-cell-depleted T cells, or PBMCs; the material itself was cDNA or gDNA.

Under the authors' procedure: How many nucleated cells were present was estimated from reference gene primer amplification. Here immunoSEQ multiplex PCR was the method, and the copy in TCRdb shows in-frame clones only, minus some. V and J calls and clone size come straight from that table; D and trimming were deduced from the DNA. The sample lists 90,000 to 120,000 clones; just over 90% were seen once. This receptor was identified in a woman in her twenties or thirties with acute or convalescent COVID-19. The specimen sequenced was peripheral blood. V is TRBV2 and J is TRBJ2-7; 8 bases align to TRBD2. The CDR3 here is CASSGAYEQYF. The CDR3 region has the DNA TGTGCCAGTAGCGGGGCCTACGAGCAGTACTTC.